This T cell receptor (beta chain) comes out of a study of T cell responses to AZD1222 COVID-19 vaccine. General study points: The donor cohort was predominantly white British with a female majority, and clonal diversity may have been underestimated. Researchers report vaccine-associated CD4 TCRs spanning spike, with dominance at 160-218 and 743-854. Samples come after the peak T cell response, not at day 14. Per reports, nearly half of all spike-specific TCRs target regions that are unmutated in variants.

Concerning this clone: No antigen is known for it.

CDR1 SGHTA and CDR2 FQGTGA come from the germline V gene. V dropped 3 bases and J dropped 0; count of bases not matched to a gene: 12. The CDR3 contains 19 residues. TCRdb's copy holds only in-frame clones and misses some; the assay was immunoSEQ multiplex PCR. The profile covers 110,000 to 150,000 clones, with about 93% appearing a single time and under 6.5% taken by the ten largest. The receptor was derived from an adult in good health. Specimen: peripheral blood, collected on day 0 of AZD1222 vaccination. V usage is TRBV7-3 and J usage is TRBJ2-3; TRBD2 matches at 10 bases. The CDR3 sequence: CASSFSGGPYLTSTDTQYF. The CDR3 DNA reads TGTGCCAGCAGCTTTAGCGGGGGGCCCTACCTCACTAGCACAGATACGCAGTATTTT.